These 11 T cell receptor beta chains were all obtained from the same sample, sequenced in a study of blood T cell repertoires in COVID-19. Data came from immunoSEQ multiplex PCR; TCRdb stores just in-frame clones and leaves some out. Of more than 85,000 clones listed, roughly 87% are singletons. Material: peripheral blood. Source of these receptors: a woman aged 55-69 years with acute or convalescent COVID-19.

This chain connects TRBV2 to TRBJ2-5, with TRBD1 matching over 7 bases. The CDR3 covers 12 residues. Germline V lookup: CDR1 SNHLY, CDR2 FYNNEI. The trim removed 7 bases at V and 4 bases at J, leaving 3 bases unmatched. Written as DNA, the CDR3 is TGTGCCAGCAATAGACAGGGAGAGACCCAGTACTTC. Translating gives CASNRQGETQYF.

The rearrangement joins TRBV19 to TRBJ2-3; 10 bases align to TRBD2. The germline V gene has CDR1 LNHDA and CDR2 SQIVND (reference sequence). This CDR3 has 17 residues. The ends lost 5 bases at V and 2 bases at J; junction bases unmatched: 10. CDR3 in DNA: TGTGCCAGTAGTCCGGAGAGGACTAGCGGATACACAGATACGCAGTATTTT. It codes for CASSPERTSGYTDTQYF. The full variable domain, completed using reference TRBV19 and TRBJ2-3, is DGGITQSPKYLFRKEGQNVTLSCEQNLNHDAMYWYRQDPGQGLRLIYYSQIVNDFQKGDIAEGYSVSREKKESFPLTVTSAQKNPTAFYLCASSPERTSGYTDTQYFGPGTRLTVL.

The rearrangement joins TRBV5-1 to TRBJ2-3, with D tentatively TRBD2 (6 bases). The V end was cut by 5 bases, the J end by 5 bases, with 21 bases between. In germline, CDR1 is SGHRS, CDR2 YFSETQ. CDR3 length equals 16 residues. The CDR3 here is CASRPEGGPGKDTQYF. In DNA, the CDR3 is TGCGCCAGCAGGCCGGAGGGAGGCCCCGGAAAAGATACGCAGTATTTT.

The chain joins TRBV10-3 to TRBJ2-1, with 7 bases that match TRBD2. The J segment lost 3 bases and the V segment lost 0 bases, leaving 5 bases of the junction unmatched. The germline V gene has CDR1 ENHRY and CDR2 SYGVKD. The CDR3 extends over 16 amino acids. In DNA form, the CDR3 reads TGTGCCATCAGTGAGTCTGGCGGGAGTAGCTACAATGAGCAGTTCTTC. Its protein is CAISESGGSSYNEQFF.

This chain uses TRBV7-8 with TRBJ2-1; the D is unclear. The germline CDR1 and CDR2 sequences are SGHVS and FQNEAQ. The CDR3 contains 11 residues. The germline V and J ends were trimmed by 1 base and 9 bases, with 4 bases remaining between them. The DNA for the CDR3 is TGTGCCAGCAGCTTAGGAGGTGAGCAGTTCTTC. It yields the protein CASSLGGEQFF.

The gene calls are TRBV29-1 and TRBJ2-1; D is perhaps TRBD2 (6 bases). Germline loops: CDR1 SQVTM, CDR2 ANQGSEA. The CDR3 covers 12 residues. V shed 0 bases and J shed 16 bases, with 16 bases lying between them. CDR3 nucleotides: TGCAGCGTTGAAGAGACCACTCTCGGGGGTTTCTTC. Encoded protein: CSVEETTLGGFF.

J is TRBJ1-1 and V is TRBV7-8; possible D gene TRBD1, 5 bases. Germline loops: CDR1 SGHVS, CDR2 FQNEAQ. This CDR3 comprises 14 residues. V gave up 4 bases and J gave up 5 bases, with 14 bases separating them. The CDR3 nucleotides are TGTGCCAGCAGCTCACAGGTAAAGGGGACTGAAGCTTTCTTT. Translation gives CASSSQVKGTEAFF.

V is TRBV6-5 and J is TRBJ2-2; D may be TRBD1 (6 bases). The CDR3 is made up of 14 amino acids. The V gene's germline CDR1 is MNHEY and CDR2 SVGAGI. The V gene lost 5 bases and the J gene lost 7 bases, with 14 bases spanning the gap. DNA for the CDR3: TGTGCCAGCAGTCTACAGGGTTCGGTCGGGGAGCTGTTTTTT. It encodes CASSLQGSVGELFF.

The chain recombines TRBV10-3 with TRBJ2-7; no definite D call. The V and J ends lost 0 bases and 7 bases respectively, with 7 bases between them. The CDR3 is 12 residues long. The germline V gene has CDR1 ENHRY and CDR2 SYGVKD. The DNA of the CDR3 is TGTGCCATCAGTGAGTCCTCCCTGGAGCAGTACTTC. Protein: CAISESSLEQYF.

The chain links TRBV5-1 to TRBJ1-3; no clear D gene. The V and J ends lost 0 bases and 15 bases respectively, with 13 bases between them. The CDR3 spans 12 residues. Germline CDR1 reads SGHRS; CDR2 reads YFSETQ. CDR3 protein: CASSLEREVEYF. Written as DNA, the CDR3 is TGCGCCAGCAGCTTGGAACGCGAAGTTGAATATTTT.

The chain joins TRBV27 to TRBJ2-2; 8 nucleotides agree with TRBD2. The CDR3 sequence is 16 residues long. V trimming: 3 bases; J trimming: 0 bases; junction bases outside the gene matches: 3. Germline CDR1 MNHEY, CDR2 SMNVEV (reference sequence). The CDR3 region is CASSFGGRPNTGELFF. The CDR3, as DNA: TGTGCCAGCAGTTTTGGCGGGAGGCCGAACACCGGGGAGCTGTTTTTT.